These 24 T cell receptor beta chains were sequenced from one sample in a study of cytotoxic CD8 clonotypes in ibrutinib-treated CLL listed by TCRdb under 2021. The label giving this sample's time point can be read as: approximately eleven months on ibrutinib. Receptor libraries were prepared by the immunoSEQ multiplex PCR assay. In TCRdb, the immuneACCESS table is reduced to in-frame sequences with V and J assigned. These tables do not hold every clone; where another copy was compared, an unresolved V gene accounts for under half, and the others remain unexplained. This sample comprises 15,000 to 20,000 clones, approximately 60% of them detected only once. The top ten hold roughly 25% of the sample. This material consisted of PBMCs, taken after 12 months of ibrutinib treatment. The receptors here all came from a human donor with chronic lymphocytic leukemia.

The CDR3 region is CASSTQGNRLGYTF. The CDR3 DNA reads as TGTGCCAGTAGTACCCAGGGTAACCGCCTTGGCTACACCTTC. The chain recombines TRBV19 with TRBJ1-2; the D gene is possibly TRBD1 (5 bases). The CDR3 covers 14 residues. Trimming cost V 4 bases and J 7 bases, with 16 bases left between them. Germline loops: CDR1 LNHDA, CDR2 SQIVND (reference sequence).

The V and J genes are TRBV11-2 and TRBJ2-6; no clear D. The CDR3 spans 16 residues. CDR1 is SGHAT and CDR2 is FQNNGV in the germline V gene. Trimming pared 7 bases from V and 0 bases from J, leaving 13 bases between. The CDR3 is CASTPRFYSGANVLTF. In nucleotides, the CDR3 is TGTGCCAGCACCCCAAGGTTTTACTCTGGGGCCAACGTCCTGACTTTC.

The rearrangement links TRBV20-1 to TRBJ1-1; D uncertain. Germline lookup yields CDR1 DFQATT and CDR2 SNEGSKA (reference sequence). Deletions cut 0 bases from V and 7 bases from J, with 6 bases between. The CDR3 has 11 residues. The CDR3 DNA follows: TGCAGTGCTAGAGAAATCCGTGAAGCTTTCTTT. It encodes CSAREIREAFF.

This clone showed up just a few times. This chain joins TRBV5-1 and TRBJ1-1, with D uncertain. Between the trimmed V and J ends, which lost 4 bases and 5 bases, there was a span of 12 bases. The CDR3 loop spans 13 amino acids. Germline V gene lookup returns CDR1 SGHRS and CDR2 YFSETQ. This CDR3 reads CASSEGFGTEAFF. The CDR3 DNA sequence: TGCGCCAGCAGCGAAGGGTTCGGGACTGAAGCTTTCTTT.

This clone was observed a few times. The CDR3, as DNA: TGTGCCAGCAGCTTAGGAGGGGGCAATTCAGAGACCCAGTACTTC. Translation: CASSLGGGNSETQYF. The chain combines TRBV7-9 with TRBJ2-5, with 7 positions matching TRBD1. Germline loops: CDR1 SEHNR, CDR2 FQNEAQ (reference sequence). The CDR3 length is 15 residues. V shed 1 base and J 4 bases; nucleotides not matched to a gene: 6. The full variable domain, in which reference TRBV7-9 and TRBJ2-5 provide the parts outside the CDR3, is DTGVSQNPRHKITKRGQNVTFRCDPISEHNRLYWYRQTLGQGPEFLTYFQNEAQLEKSRLLSDRFSAERPKGSFSTLEIQRTEQGDSAMYLCASSLGGGNSETQYFGPGTRLLVL.

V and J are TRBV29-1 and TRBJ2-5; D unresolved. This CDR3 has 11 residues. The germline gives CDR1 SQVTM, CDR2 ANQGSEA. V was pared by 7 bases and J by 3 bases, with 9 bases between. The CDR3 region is CSGGKEETQYF. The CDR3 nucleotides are TGCAGCGGGGGTAAAGAAGAGACCCAGTACTTC. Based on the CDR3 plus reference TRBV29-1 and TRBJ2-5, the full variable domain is SAVISQKPSRDICQRGTSLTIQCQVDSQVTMMFWYRQQPGQSLTLIATANQGSEATYESGFVIDKFPISRPNLTFSTLTVSNMSPEDSSIYLCSGGKEETQYFGPGTRLLVL.

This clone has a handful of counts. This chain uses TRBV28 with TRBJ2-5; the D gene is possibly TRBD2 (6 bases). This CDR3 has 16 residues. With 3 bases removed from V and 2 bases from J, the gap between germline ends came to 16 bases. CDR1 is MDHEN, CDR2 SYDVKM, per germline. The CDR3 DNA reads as TGTGCCAGCAGTTTCCCCTTAGCGGAGGGGCAAGAGACCCAGTACTTC. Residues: CASSFPLAEGQETQYF.

The CDR3 loop is CASSPTGQTGELFF. As DNA, the CDR3 is TGTGCCAGCAGCCCAACCGGACAGACCGGGGAGCTGTTTTTT. The chain links TRBV14 to TRBJ2-2; D is perhaps TRBD1 (6 bases). CDR3 length: 14 amino acids. V lost 4 bases, J lost 5 bases, and 11 bases lay in between. The germline gives CDR1 SGHDN, CDR2 FVKESK.

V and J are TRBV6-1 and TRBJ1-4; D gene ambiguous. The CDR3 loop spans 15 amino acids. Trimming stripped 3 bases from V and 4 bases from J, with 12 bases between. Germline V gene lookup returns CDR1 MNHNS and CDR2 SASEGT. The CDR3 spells CASSDRKDFNEKLFF. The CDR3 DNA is TGTGCCAGCAGTGATCGGAAGGACTTTAATGAAAAACTGTTTTTT.

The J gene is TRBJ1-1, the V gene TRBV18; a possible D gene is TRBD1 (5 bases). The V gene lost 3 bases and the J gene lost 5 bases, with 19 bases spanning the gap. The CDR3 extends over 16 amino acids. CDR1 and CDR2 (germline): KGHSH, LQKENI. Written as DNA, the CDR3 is TGTGCCAGCTCACCGGATACCGGGGCCTTGGGTACTGAAGCTTTCTTT. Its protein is CASSPDTGALGTEAFF.

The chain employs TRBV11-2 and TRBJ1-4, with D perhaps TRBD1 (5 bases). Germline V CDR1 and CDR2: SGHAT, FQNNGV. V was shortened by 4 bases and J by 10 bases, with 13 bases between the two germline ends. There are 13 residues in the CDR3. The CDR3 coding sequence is TGTGCCAGCAGCTCACCCAGGGAAGGAAAACTGTTTTTT. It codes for CASSSPREGKLFF. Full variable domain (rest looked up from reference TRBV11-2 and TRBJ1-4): EAGVAQSPRYKIIEKRQSVAFWCNPISGHATLYWYQQILGQGPKLLIQFQNNGVVDDSQLPKDRFSAERLKGVDSTLKIQPAKLEDSAVYLCASSSPREGKLFFGSGTQLSVL.

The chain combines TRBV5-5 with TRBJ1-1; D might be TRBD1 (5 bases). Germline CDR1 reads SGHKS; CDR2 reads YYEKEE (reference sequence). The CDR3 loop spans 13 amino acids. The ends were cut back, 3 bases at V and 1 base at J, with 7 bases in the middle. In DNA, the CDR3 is TGTGCCAGCAGCTACCAGGGGAACACTGAAGCTTTCTTT. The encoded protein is CASSYQGNTEAFF.

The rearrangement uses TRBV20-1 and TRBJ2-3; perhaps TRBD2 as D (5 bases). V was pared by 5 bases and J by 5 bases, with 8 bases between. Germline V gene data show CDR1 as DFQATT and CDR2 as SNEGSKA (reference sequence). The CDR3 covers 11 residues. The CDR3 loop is CSAGRGDTQYF. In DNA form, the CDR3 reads TGCAGTGCTGGTCGGGGAGATACGCAGTATTTT.

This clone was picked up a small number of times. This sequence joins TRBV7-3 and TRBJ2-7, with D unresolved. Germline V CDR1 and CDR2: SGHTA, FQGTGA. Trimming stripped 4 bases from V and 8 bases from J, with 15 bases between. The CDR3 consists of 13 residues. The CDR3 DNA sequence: TGTGCCAGCAGCTACCTGTCCCTTGAGAAGCAGTACTTC. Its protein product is CASSYLSLEKQYF.

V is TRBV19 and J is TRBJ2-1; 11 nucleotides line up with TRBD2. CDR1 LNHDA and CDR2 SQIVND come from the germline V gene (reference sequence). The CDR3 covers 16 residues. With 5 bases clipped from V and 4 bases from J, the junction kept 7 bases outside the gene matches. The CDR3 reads CASSARLAGSYNEQFF. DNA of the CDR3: TGTGCCAGTAGTGCCCGACTAGCGGGATCTTACAATGAGCAGTTCTTC.

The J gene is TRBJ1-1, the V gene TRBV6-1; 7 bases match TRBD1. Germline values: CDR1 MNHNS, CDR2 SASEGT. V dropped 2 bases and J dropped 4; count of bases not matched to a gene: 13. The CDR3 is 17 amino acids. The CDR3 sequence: CASSEKPTGYRGTEAFF. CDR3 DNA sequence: TGTGCCAGCAGTGAAAAACCCACGGGATACAGGGGCACTGAAGCTTTCTTT.

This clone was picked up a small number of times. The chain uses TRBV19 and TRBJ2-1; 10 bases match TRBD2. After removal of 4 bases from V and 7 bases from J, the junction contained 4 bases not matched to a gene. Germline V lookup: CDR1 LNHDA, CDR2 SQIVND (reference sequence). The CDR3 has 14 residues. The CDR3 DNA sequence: TGTGCCAGTAGTACAAGCGGGAGGGGTAATGAGCAGTTCTTC. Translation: CASSTSGRGNEQFF.

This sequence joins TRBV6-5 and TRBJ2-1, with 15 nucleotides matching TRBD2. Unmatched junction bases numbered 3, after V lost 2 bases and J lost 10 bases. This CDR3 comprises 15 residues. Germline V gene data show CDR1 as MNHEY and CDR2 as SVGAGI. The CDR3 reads CASSYGTSGRTEQFF. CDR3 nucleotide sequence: TGTGCCAGCAGTTACGGGACTAGCGGGAGGACCGAGCAGTTCTTC.

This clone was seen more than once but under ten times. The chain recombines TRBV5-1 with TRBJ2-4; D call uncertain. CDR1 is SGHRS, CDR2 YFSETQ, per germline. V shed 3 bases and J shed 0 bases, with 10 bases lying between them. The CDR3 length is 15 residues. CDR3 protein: CASSSPSGAKNIQYF. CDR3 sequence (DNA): TGCGCCAGCAGCTCCCCTTCGGGAGCCAAAAACATTCAGTACTTC.

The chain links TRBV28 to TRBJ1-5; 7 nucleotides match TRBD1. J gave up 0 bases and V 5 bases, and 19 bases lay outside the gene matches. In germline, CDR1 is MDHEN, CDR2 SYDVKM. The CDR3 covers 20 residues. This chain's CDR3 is CASSADLPGQITYSNQPQHF. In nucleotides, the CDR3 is TGTGCCAGCAGTGCCGACTTGCCGGGACAGATAACTTATAGCAATCAGCCCCAGCATTTT.

The CDR3 loop is CASSSARGNTEAFF. Written as DNA, the CDR3 is TGTGCCAGCAGCTCTGCAAGAGGGAACACTGAAGCTTTCTTT. The chain combines TRBV5-4 with TRBJ1-1; the D is unclear. V was clipped by 3 bases and J by 1 base, with 10 bases between them. Germline CDR1 and CDR2: SGHNT and YYREEE (reference sequence). The CDR3 totals 14 residues.

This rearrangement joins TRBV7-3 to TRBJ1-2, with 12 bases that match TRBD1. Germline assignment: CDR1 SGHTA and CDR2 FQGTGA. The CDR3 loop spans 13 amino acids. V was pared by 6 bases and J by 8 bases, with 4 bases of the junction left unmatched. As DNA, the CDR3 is TGTGCCAGCAGGGGACAGGGGGCAGGCGGCTACACCTTC. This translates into CASRGQGAGGYTF.

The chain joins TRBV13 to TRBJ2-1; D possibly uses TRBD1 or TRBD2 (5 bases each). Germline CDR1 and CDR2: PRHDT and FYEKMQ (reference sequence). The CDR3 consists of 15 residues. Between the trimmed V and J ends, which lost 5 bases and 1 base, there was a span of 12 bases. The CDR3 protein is CASSPSGGSYNEQFF. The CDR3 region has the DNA TGTGCCAGCAGCCCATCTGGGGGATCCTACAATGAGCAGTTCTTC.

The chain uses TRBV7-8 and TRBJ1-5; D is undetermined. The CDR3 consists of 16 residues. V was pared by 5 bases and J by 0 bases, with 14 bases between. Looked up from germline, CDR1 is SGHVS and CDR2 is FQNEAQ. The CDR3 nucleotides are TGTGCCAGCAGCCCAGGCGACCGATATAGCAATCAGCCCCAGCATTTT. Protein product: CASSPGDRYSNQPQHF.